These 4 T cell receptor beta chains share one sample of origin, sequenced in a study of human T cells and chemical hapten exposure. In TCRdb, the RACE reads were re-called with MiXCR into one record per CDR3 protein. The repertoire holds 300,000 to 400,000 distinct CDR3 sequences, with less than 6.5% as singletons. As to time point: pre-sensitization, week 0. Treatment specified: therapeutic diphenylcyclopropenone sensitization with weekly scalp DPC. The material sequenced was whole blood, taken in connection with sensitization to the hapten diphenylcyclopropenone (DPC). The receptors shown here come from a woman aged 50 to 65 with alopecia areata. Some clones in this sample may be carry-over from other donors' samples.

At least ten counts were recorded for this clonotype. The V call is TRBV20-1, the J call TRBJ2-7; TRBD1 aligns across 9 bases. J gave up 2 bases and V 0 bases, and 2 bases lay outside the gene matches. The CDR3 contains 14 residues. Per the germline V gene, CDR1 is DFQATT and CDR2 is SNEGSKA (reference sequence). The CDR3 region has the DNA TGCAGTGCTAGAGAAGGGACAGGGACCTACGAGCAGTACTTC. It yields the protein CSAREGTGTYEQYF.

This clonotype was seen only a few times. Written as DNA, the CDR3 is TGCGCCAGCAGCTTGGTTCGCGCCAGTGAAGCTTTCTTT. Amino acids: CASSLVRASEAFF. The chain is built from TRBV5-1 and TRBJ1-1; D remains unclear. CDR3 length equals 13 residues. Germline lookup yields CDR1 SGHRS and CDR2 YFSETQ. Trimming took 0 bases from V and 7 from J, leaving 10 bases between them.

The chain links TRBV6-1 to TRBJ2-6, with 7 bases fitting TRBD2. The CDR3 extends over 15 amino acids. In germline, CDR1 is MNHNS, CDR2 SASEGT. V trimming: 3 bases; J trimming: 4 bases; junction bases outside the gene matches: 3. CDR3 DNA sequence: TGTGCCAGCAGTGAGGGAGGGTTCGGGGCCAACGTCCTGACTTTC. Protein: CASSEGGFGANVLTF.

The chain uses TRBV29-1 and TRBJ1-1; 7 positions agree with TRBD1. V shed 4 bases, J shed 5 bases, and the junction held 7 bases outside the gene matches. The V gene's germline CDR1 is SQVTM and CDR2 ANQGSEA. The CDR3 sequence is 13 residues long. The CDR3: CSVASGGGTEAFF. The DNA for the CDR3 is TGCAGCGTTGCGTCAGGGGGAGGGACTGAAGCTTTCTTT.